Following are 15 T cell receptor beta chains from one sample sequenced in a study of shared clonotypes between healthy human individuals. Clones were sequenced by immunoSEQ multiplex PCR, and TCRdb holds only the in-frame ones, with some missing. The sample carries approximately 2.5 million clones, approximately 92% recorded once. Material for sequencing was naive CD4+ T cells sorted from blood. Regarding subset: CD45RA+ positively selected. Source of these receptors: a man aged 18 to 30 in good health.

V is TRBV7-9 and J is TRBJ2-3, with D tentatively TRBD1 (6 bases). The CDR3 sequence is 14 residues long. CDR1 and CDR2 from the germline V gene are SEHNR and FQNEAQ (reference sequence). Trimming removed 5 bases from V and 4 bases from J, with 13 bases in between. The CDR3 region is CASSRSYRADTQYF. The CDR3 region has the DNA TGTGCCAGCAGCCGAAGCTACAGGGCAGATACGCAGTATTTT.

Only one count was recorded for this clone. The chain couples TRBV6-1 to TRBJ1-2; 8 bases map to TRBD1. CDR1 is MNHNS, CDR2 SASEGT, per germline. This CDR3 spans 17 amino acids. With V trimmed by 2 bases and J by 1 base, 9 bases remained unmatched. The CDR3 region has the DNA TGTGCCAGCAGTGAAAAGCGCCAGGGGGCACATAACTATGGCTACACCTTC. Translation: CASSEKRQGAHNYGYTF.

J is TRBJ2-2 and V is TRBV7-3, with unresolved D. This CDR3 is built from 16 residues. V lost 1 base, J lost 2 bases, and 11 bases lay in between. The germline V gene has CDR1 SGHTA and CDR2 FQGTGA. This CDR3 reads CASSLSEGINTGELFF. The DNA for the CDR3 is TGTGCCAGCAGCTTAAGTGAAGGGATTAACACCGGGGAGCTGTTTTTT.

CDR3 loop: CASSLDGRGGSYEQYF. The CDR3 region has the DNA TGCGCCAGCAGCTTGGACGGGAGGGGAGGCTCCTACGAGCAGTACTTC. The chain employs TRBV5-1 and TRBJ2-7; 8 bases agree with TRBD2. CDR3 length equals 16 residues. V lost 0 bases, J lost 0 bases, and 5 bases stayed unmatched. The germline CDR1 and CDR2 sequences are SGHRS and YFSETQ.

As to this clone: One junction end does not reproduce the germline sequence, and a read error may be involved. The chain has TRBV5-1 and TRBJ1-2; 8 bases line up with TRBD1. CDR3 length: 12 amino acids. Germline loops: CDR1 SGHRS, CDR2 YFSETQ. The chain's CDR3 is CASSLGGRGPVF. The DNA of the CDR3 is TGCGCCAGCAGCCTGGGAGGCAGGGGGCCAGTCTTC.

V is TRBV4-1 and J is TRBJ2-3; possibly TRBD2 for D (6 bases). CDR1 and CDR2 (germline): MGHRA, YSYEKL. V shed 1 base and J shed 4 bases, with 12 bases lying between them. The CDR3 runs to 15 residues. CDR3 in DNA: TGCGCCAGCAGCCAAGGACTAGTGTCCTCAGATACGCAGTATTTT. It yields the protein CASSQGLVSSDTQYF.

The DNA for the CDR3 is TGTGCCAGCTCACCCAATGAGGGGGCCTACGAGCAGTACTTC. It encodes CASSPNEGAYEQYF. The chain uses TRBV18 and TRBJ2-7; D might be TRBD1 (6 bases). From germline, CDR1 is KGHSH and CDR2 LQKENI. V was cut by 3 bases and J by 2 bases, with 11 bases left in between. This CDR3 has 14 amino acids.

The rearrangement joins TRBV6-1 to TRBJ1-1, with D possibly being TRBD1 (6 bases). The CDR3 sequence is 14 residues long. The V gene lost 7 bases and the J gene lost 5 bases, with 17 bases spanning the gap. From germline, CDR1 is MNHNS and CDR2 SASEGT. CDR3 nucleotide sequence: TGTGCCAGCAAGGGGGGAACTAAACAGACTGAAGCTTTCTTT. This translates into CASKGGTKQTEAFF.

The V and J genes are TRBV7-6 and TRBJ2-3; 9 bases align to TRBD2. CDR1 SGHVS and CDR2 FNYEAQ come from the germline V gene. The V and J ends lost 5 bases and 0 bases, in that order; junction bases with no gene match: 12. This CDR3 contains 18 residues. CDR3 region: CASSPTSGIPSSTDTQYF. The CDR3 nucleotides are TGTGCCAGCAGCCCGACTAGCGGTATACCATCTAGCACAGATACGCAGTATTTT.

V gene TRBV21-1 combines with J gene TRBJ2-2; the table assigns TRBD1, which was not confirmed against the DNA. TRBV21-1 corresponds to a pseudogene. This CDR3 is 20 amino acids long. CDR3 loop: CASNKLPTRDSSRGTGELFF. The DNA of the CDR3 is TGTGCCAGCAACAAACTTCCGACCCGGGACAGTAGTAGGGGTACCGGGGAGCTGTTTTTT.

V gene TRBV2 combines with J gene TRBJ1-1; D is possibly TRBD1 (5 bases). V was cut by 6 bases and J by 0 bases, with 14 bases left in between. Germline V lookup: CDR1 SNHLY, CDR2 FYNNEI. The CDR3 totals 15 residues. The CDR3 protein is CASRTGETVNTEAFF. The CDR3, as DNA: TGTGCCAGCAGGACCGGAGAGACAGTGAACACTGAAGCTTTCTTT.

About this clone itself: Other nucleotide sequences in the sample specify the same CDR3. J is TRBJ1-2 and V is TRBV19; 8 positions match TRBD1. This CDR3 contains 14 residues. The V segment lost 3 bases and the J segment 4 bases; nucleotides outside the gene matches: 4. Per germline, CDR1 LNHDA and CDR2 SQIVND (reference sequence). Here the CDR3 DNA reads TGTGCCAGTAGTATCGGGACAGGCGGCTATGGCTACACCTTC. It yields the protein CASSIGTGGYGYTF.

The genes are TRBV10-1 and TRBJ2-3; 9 nucleotides align to TRBD1. Trimming cost V 5 bases and J 6 bases; bases outside gene matches: 12. Germline CDR1 and CDR2: WNHNN and SYGVQD (reference sequence). This CDR3 comprises 16 residues. In DNA form, the CDR3 reads TGCGCCAGCAGTAAAGGACAGGGGATGGGTAGGGATACGCAGTATTTT. Translation gives CASSKGQGMGRDTQYF.

The chain has TRBV6-5 and TRBJ2-7; no definite D call. CDR3 length equals 15 residues. V gave up 5 bases and J gave up 5 bases, with 19 bases separating them. Germline CDR1 is MNHEY and CDR2 is SVGAGI. CDR3 sequence: CASSPRPRPTHEQYF. As DNA, the CDR3 is TGTGCCAGCAGTCCGAGACCCAGACCTACCCACGAGCAGTACTTC.

The chain joins TRBV6-4 to TRBJ2-3; D is undetermined. The CDR3 runs 14 residues. V dropped 5 bases and J dropped 2 bases, with 11 bases sitting between them. CDR1 is MRHNA and CDR2 is SNTAGT in the germline V gene. Here the CDR3 reads CASSRNSDTDTQYF. In DNA form, the CDR3 reads TGTGCCAGCAGTAGGAACAGCGACACAGATACGCAGTATTTT.